This entry concerns a single T cell receptor beta chain. The sample belongs to a study of cytomegalovirus exposure and HLA in healthy donors. Study information: It was reported in a later analysis that the approximately 120 validation repertoires used the same platform as the roughly 700 first-cohort repertoires.

Generated by immunoSEQ multiplex PCR, the TCRdb table keeps only in-frame clones and is missing some. The top ten hold under 1.5% of the sample, which has 100,000 to 150,000 clones, 94% seen once. The CDR3 is made up of 19 amino acids. Germline CDR1 reads SGHDT; CDR2 reads YYEEEE. Trimming at V came to 2 bases and at J to 1 base, leaving 7 bases not matched to a gene. The V call is TRBV5-6, the J call TRBJ2-3; 16 nucleotides agree with TRBD2. The TCR was taken from a woman in her late teens or twenties in good health and CMV-seronegative. The sample taken for sequencing was PBMCs. The DNA of the CDR3 is TGTGCCAGCAGCTTTGGGACTAGCGGGAGGGCCGAAGGCACAGATACGCAGTATTTT. Amino acid sequence: CASSFGTSGRAEGTDTQYF.